The 17 T cell receptor beta chains in this list originate from one sample, sequenced in a study of beta chain features in type 1 diabetes. Regarding the study as a whole: Type 1 diabetes patients had TCRB CDR3s that were shorter (moderately but significantly so) in all four CD4+ subsets.

The study reverse transcribed the entire isolated RNA, so it sequenced expressed TCRB transcripts. Method: immunoSEQ multiplex PCR; TCRdb's copy keeps in-frame clones and lacks some. The table includes a few hundred thousand clones, roughly 9.8% detected once. These TCRs are of unknown antigen specificity. The sample taken for sequencing was central memory CD4+ T cells from blood. The receptors were gathered from a man under 40 with type 1 diabetes.

There are many counts of this clone. The rearrangement uses TRBV7-9 and TRBJ2-1; 10 bases are shared with TRBD2. V trimming: 2 bases; J trimming: 5 bases; junction bases outside the gene matches: 3. Germline loops: CDR1 SEHNR, CDR2 FQNEAQ (reference sequence). The CDR3 spans 15 residues. CDR3 DNA sequence: TGTGCCAGCAGCTTATGGCTAGCGGGAGACAATGAGCAGTTCTTC. As protein: CASSLWLAGDNEQFF.

The chain joins TRBV10-3 to TRBJ2-5; D perhaps matches TRBD2 (6 bases). The V end lost 3 bases, the J end lost 9 bases, and 11 bases lay between the germline ends. The CDR3 totals 12 residues. Germline CDR1 reads ENHRY; CDR2 reads SYGVKD. CDR3 loop: CAISDGGFAQYF. DNA for the CDR3: TGTGCCATCAGTGACGGGGGTTTTGCCCAGTACTTC.

The chain couples TRBV7-3 to TRBJ1-6; D not resolved. The V end was cut by 1 base, the J end by 8 bases, with 18 bases between. This CDR3 has 17 residues. Germline CDR1 SGHTA, CDR2 FQGTGA. The CDR3, as DNA: TGTGCCAGCAGCTTAAGCCCTATCCAGGAATCGGATTCACCCCTCCACTTT. Translation gives CASSLSPIQESDSPLHF.

This clone has just a few counts. Written as DNA, the CDR3 is TGTGCCAGCAGTGCCGGGACACCTTCTACGACCCAGTACTTC. Amino acids: CASSAGTPSTTQYF. The rearrangement joins TRBV6-6 to TRBJ2-5, with D tentatively TRBD1 (6 bases). The CDR3 loop spans 14 amino acids. The germline gives CDR1 MNHNY, CDR2 SVGAGI (reference sequence). Trimming took off 5 bases at V and 7 bases at J, with 17 bases between the two ends.

This clone was seen more than once but under ten times. The chain joins TRBV27 to TRBJ2-5; TRBD2 matches 8 bases. After removal of 5 bases from V and 5 bases from J, the junction contained 16 bases not matched to a gene. Germline CDR1 and CDR2: MNHEY and SMNVEV (reference sequence). This CDR3 has 17 residues. This CDR3 is CASSLLAGAPLGETQYF. In DNA form, the CDR3 reads TGTGCCAGCAGTCTTCTAGCGGGTGCCCCGTTAGGGGAGACCCAGTACTTC.

This chain connects TRBV4-2 to TRBJ2-1; 7 bases align to TRBD2. The V gene end was trimmed by 4 bases and the J gene end by 8 bases; junction bases not matched to a gene: 8. The germline gives CDR1 LGHNA, CDR2 YNFKEQ. The length of the CDR3 is 14 residues. CDR3 amino acids: CASSLGLESYEQFF. CDR3 nucleotides: TGTGCCAGCAGCCTCGGACTAGAGAGCTATGAGCAGTTCTTC.

Ten or more counts support this clone. The V and J genes are TRBV2 and TRBJ2-2; no reliable D call. Per germline, CDR1 SNHLY and CDR2 FYNNEI. V lost 5 bases, J lost 3 bases, and 10 bases lay in between. This CDR3 contains 14 residues. CDR3 loop: CASSTIVDTGELFF. CDR3 nucleotides: TGTGCCAGCAGTACGATTGTGGACACCGGGGAGCTGTTTTTT.

At least ten counts were recorded for this clone. V is TRBV10-3 and J is TRBJ2-3; D possibly corresponds to TRBD1 (5 bases). The CDR3 contains 13 residues. Between the trimmed V and J ends, which lost 2 bases and 8 bases, there was a span of 11 bases. Germline V gives CDR1 ENHRY, CDR2 SYGVKD. CDR3 sequence: CAISEGAVFTQYF. DNA of the CDR3: TGTGCCATCAGTGAGGGGGCTGTGTTTACGCAGTATTTT.

In this sample, this clone turned up a few times. This sequence joins TRBV6-5 and TRBJ2-7; D is ambiguous. Germline CDR1 MNHEY, CDR2 SVGAGI. The ends were cut back, 0 bases at V and 2 bases at J, with 11 bases in the middle. This CDR3 comprises 15 residues. The CDR3 DNA follows: TGTGCCAGCAGTTACTCCTACAGCCATACCTACGAGCAGTACTTC. Protein sequence: CASSYSYSHTYEQYF.

The table lists this clone with a few counts. This chain connects TRBV7-9 to TRBJ2-1, with 11 nucleotides matching TRBD1. CDR1 is SEHNR, CDR2 FQNEAQ, per germline (reference sequence). Trimming cost V 5 bases and J 8 bases; bases outside gene matches: 8. The CDR3 is 15 amino acids. The CDR3 DNA reads TGTGCCAGCAGCCCAGGGACAGGGGGAAGTCATGAGCAGTTCTTC. It translates to CASSPGTGGSHEQFF.

The J gene is TRBJ2-1, the V gene TRBV7-3, with TRBD1 identical over 8 bases. This CDR3 has 13 amino acids. The junction had 11 bases not matched to a gene; V was cut back by 4 bases and J by 15 bases. CDR1 and CDR2 from the germline V gene are SGHTA and FQGTGA. CDR3 bases: TGTGCCAGCAGCTCAGAGGACAGGGTTGTGTTGTTCTTC. Residues: CASSSEDRVVLFF.

The chain combines TRBV28 with TRBJ1-2, with 8 bases that match TRBD1. V shed 3 bases, J shed 7 bases, and the junction held 10 bases outside the gene matches. Germline loops: CDR1 MDHEN, CDR2 SYDVKM. The CDR3 has 15 residues. This CDR3 reads CASSLSRGHRSGYTF. The DNA for the CDR3 is TGTGCCAGCAGTTTGTCCAGGGGGCATAGGAGTGGCTACACCTTC.

The chain carries TRBV28 and TRBJ2-1; 14 nucleotides align to TRBD2. This CDR3 contains 19 residues. The V gene's germline CDR1 is MDHEN and CDR2 SYDVKM. Trimming cost V 6 bases and J 1 base; bases outside gene matches: 11. CDR3 coding DNA: TGTGCCAGCAGCTCCCCGACTAGCGGGAGGGTATTTTCCTACAATGAGCAGTTCTTC. Translating gives CASSSPTSGRVFSYNEQFF.

CDR3 sequence reads: CASSQGVGNTEAFF. Here the CDR3 DNA reads TGTGCCAGCAGCCAGGGAGTGGGGAACACTGAAGCTTTCTTT. The V and J genes are TRBV7-8 and TRBJ1-1, with a tentative D call TRBD1 (5 bases). Germline V gives CDR1 SGHVS, CDR2 FQNEAQ. V was clipped by 5 bases and J by 1 base, with 11 bases between them. The CDR3 length is 14 residues.

This clone appeared a few times. The chain joins TRBV19 to TRBJ2-6; 12 positions match TRBD2. Germline V CDR1 and CDR2: LNHDA, SQIVND (reference sequence). J was trimmed by 4 bases and V by 3 bases; bases with no gene match: 4. The CDR3 consists of 17 residues. CDR3 sequence: CASSILAGGAGANVLTF. The CDR3 DNA reads as TGTGCCAGTAGTATTCTAGCGGGAGGGGCCGGGGCCAACGTCCTGACTTTC.

This clone is a singleton in its sample. The genes are TRBV5-6 and TRBJ2-3, with 9 bases matching TRBD2. V was pared by 1 base and J by 8 bases, with 11 bases of the junction left unmatched. Germline V gene sequence: CDR1 SGHDT, CDR2 YYEEEE. The CDR3 totals 16 residues. The CDR3 DNA is TGTGCCAGCAGCTTGTTGGTAGCGGGAGATCGTGGTACGCAGTATTTT. Translation: CASSLLVAGDRGTQYF.

The genes are TRBV27 and TRBJ2-2; TRBD1 matches 7 bases. The V and J ends lost 4 bases and 6 bases, in that order; junction bases with no gene match: 11. CDR3 length: 16 residues. CDR1 is MNHEY, CDR2 SMNVEV, per germline (reference sequence). The CDR3 DNA reads as TGTGCCAGCAGTTCAGGGGGACAGCTTCTCCCCGGGGAGCTGTTTTTT. Its protein product is CASSSGGQLLPGELFF.